In this sample, the clone carrying this T cell receptor beta chain turned up many times. Its cognate antigen is unknown. This sample was taken from a study of CD8+CD57+ T cells in acquired aplastic anemia. Study context: On average, healthy donors gave about 11 million reads for CD4+ cells.

The V gene end was trimmed by 4 bases and the J gene end by 5 bases; junction bases not matched to a gene: 7. Germline V gene data show CDR1 as ENHRY and CDR2 as SYGVKD. The CDR3 totals 14 residues. The use of genomic DNA as template underpinned the TCR beta VDJ and CDR3 profiling. TCRdb passed the reads through MiXCR, listing each CDR3 protein once. There are 400,000 to 450,000 distinct CDR3 sequences in the sample; about 70% occur only once, and around 4% lies in the top ten. General study findings and limits: The study identified under 30 CD8+ CDR3 sequences shared by patients and controls. Patients and controls had CD8+ Simpson's diversity values that were not significantly distinct.

The chain joins TRBV10-3 to TRBJ1-2; 7 bases are a match to TRBD1. This receptor was identified in a human donor in good health, serving as a control. The sequenced material came from sorted CD4+, CD8+, or CD8+CD57+ T cells (not recorded which) from PBMCs. The CDR3 sequence is CAISATGLEYGYTF. CDR3 DNA sequence: TGTGCCATCAGTGCGACAGGGTTGGAATATGGCTACACCTTC.